This T cell receptor beta chain was identified in a study of T cells in Graves' hyperthyroidism and ophthalmopathy. TCR beta CDR3 sequences were amplified from RNA transcripts. Using the HTBI primer set, a first-round RT-PCR was run on the TCR CDR3. TCRdb redid the calling of the multiplex PCR reads with MiXCR, one entry per CDR3 protein. Of hundreds of thousands of distinct CDR3 sequences in the sample, approximately 14% were seen once. The length of the CDR3 is 12 residues. The germline gives CDR1 DFQATT, CDR2 SNEGSKA (reference sequence). J lost 8 bases, V lost 7 bases, and 8 bases had no gene match. Hyperthyroidism was newly diagnosed in patients aged 18 to 65 (duration under 2 months). Thyroid ultrasound, orbital computed tomography, clinical symptoms, and serum thyroxine and TRAb underpinned diagnoses. This clonotype was detected many times.

The sequenced sample consisted of blood. The rearrangement uses TRBV20-1 and TRBJ2-1, with 7 bases matching TRBD2. The receptor was derived from a woman between 18 and 29 years old with Graves' hyperthyroidism. The CDR3 bases are TGCAGTGGCGCTAAGGGAGGGGATGAGCAGTTCTTC. It encodes CSGAKGGDEQFF.